This TCR beta chain was identified during a study of cytomegalovirus exposure and HLA in healthy donors. About the research overall: Around 80 million unique TCR sequences came from HLA-typed donors in an early release.

Use of 60 Vbeta and 13 Jbeta primers characterized the PCR. The table came from immunoSEQ multiplex PCR; TCRdb's copy has only in-frame clones and leaves some out. The sample consists of under 130,000 clones, about four fifths of them appearing once. In germline, CDR1 is MNHEY, CDR2 SMNVEV (reference sequence). This CDR3 spans 15 amino acids. V was clipped by 5 bases and J by 2 bases, with 13 bases between them. A remark on this clone: The antigen is not known.

Study conclusions and caveats: A missense DCLRE1C variant was associated with V- and J-gene trimming of TCR beta chains in a later analysis, and an independent cohort replicated the association. Confirmation in vitro established that a few CMV-associated chains were specific for CMV antigens.

The chain combines TRBV27 with TRBJ2-1; maybe TRBD2 (6 bases). Source material: PBMCs. This TCR derives from a man aged 35-49 years in good health and CMV-seronegative. The CDR3 here is CASSPSGFAYNEQFF. The CDR3 coding sequence is TGTGCCAGCAGTCCCAGCGGGTTTGCCTACAATGAGCAGTTCTTC.